The next 18 T cell receptor beta chains were all read from a single sample in a study of T-cell memory formation after mild COVID-19. TCRdb reanalysed the 5' RACE reads using MiXCR and keeps one entry per CDR3 protein. Counted here are approximately 180,000 distinct CDR3 sequences, roughly 17% occurring once; the ten biggest clones make up under 2.5%. The sequenced material came from PBMCs or a T cell subset sorted from them (not recorded which). These receptors originate from an adult woman who had mild COVID-19 (a few samples of this study predate the infection). Cell type and time point are not known.

The V and J genes are TRBV5-6 and TRBJ2-2; D not resolved. The CDR3 contains 13 residues. In germline, CDR1 is SGHDT, CDR2 YYEEEE. With 6 bases removed from V and 3 bases from J, the gap between germline ends came to 9 bases. For the CDR3, the DNA is TGTGCCAGCACACAGACTTACACCGGGGAGCTGTTTTTT. It codes for CASTQTYTGELFF. Looking up the rest from reference TRBV5-6 and TRBJ2-2 gives the full variable domain: DAGVTQSPTHLIKTRGQQVTLRCSPKSGHDTVSWYQQALGQGPQFIFQYYEEEERQRGNFPDRFSGHQFPNYSSELNVNALLLGDSALYLCASTQTYTGELFFGEGSRLTVL.

This clonotype was seen only a few times. This chain links TRBV3-1 with TRBJ1-5; possibly TRBD1 for D (5 bases). The CDR3 is 15 amino acids. Between the trimmed V and J ends, which lost 2 bases and 5 bases, there was a span of 13 bases. Germline V gene sequence: CDR1 LGHDT, CDR2 YNNKEL (reference sequence). CDR3 coding DNA: TGTGCCAGCAGCCAACACCAGGGAGGGCATCAGCCCCAGCATTTT. Translating it yields CASSQHQGGHQPQHF.

This CDR3 is CASSAGTGTPGNTIYF. The CDR3 nucleotides are TGCGCCAGCAGCGCTGGGACAGGGACTCCCGGAAACACCATATATTTT. This chain connects TRBV5-1 to TRBJ1-3; 9 bases are a match to TRBD1. This CDR3 has 16 residues. V lost 4 bases, J lost 4 bases, and 9 bases stayed unmatched. Germline values: CDR1 SGHRS, CDR2 YFSETQ. Full variable domain (remainder filled in from reference TRBV5-1 and TRBJ1-3): KAGVTQTPRYLIKTRGQQVTLSCSPISGHRSVSWYQQTPGQGLQFLFEYFSETQRNKGNFPGRFSGRQFSNSRSEMNVSTLELGDSALYLCASSAGTGTPGNTIYFGEGSWLTVV.

This clonotype was seen a handful of times. Here the CDR3 reads CASSQGVYGYTF. The CDR3 nucleotides read TGTGCCAGCAGCCAGGGGGTGTATGGCTACACCTTC. This chain connects TRBV11-2 to TRBJ1-2; TRBD1 matches 7 bases. V was pared by 5 bases and J by 5 bases, with 2 bases of the junction left unmatched. Germline V gives CDR1 SGHAT, CDR2 FQNNGV. The CDR3 length is 12 residues.

This clonotype occurred a few times. The chain is built from TRBV24-1 and TRBJ2-1; D is possibly TRBD2 (6 bases). The CDR3 covers 16 residues. Germline V gene data show CDR1 as KGHDR and CDR2 as SFDVKD. V dropped 4 bases and J dropped 1 base, with 13 bases sitting between them. The CDR3 nucleotides are TGTGCCACCAGTGACCCCGGAGGGGTATCCTACAATGAGCAGTTCTTC. Amino acids: CATSDPGGVSYNEQFF.

The chain couples TRBV10-3 to TRBJ1-4; TRBD1 matches 7 bases. CDR1 and CDR2 (germline): ENHRY, SYGVKD. V gave up 5 bases and J gave up 2 bases; unmatched junction bases: 8. This CDR3 has 16 residues. The CDR3 reads CAISKNQGGTNEKLFF. In DNA form, the CDR3 reads TGTGCCATCAGTAAGAACCAAGGGGGCACTAATGAAAAACTGTTTTTT.

This chain links TRBV9 with TRBJ1-3; tentatively, D is TRBD1 (6 bases). Between the trimmed V and J ends, which lost 4 bases and 4 bases, there was a span of 21 bases. CDR3 length: 17 amino acids. Germline V CDR1 and CDR2: SGDLS, YYNGEE. The chain's CDR3 is CASSSGGNRRGGNTIYF. The CDR3 region has the DNA TGTGCCAGCAGCAGCGGGGGCAACAGGAGAGGAGGAAACACCATATATTTT.

This clonotype showed up just a few times. The rearrangement uses TRBV15 and TRBJ1-1, with 9 bases matching TRBD1. The CDR3 is 13 residues long. V lost 7 bases and J lost 8; bases outside the gene matches: 8. The germline CDR1 and CDR2 sequences are LNHNV and YYDKDF (reference sequence). This CDR3 is CATTNTGGFEAFF. The CDR3 nucleotides read TGTGCCACCACGAACACAGGGGGCTTCGAAGCTTTCTTT.

This clonotype appeared a few times. CDR3 in amino acids: CASSGTGVPEQFF. CDR3 in DNA: TGTGCCAGCAGCGGGACAGGGGTTCCTGAGCAGTTCTTC. This chain uses TRBV9 with TRBJ2-1; 9 bases are shared with TRBD1. This CDR3 is built from 13 residues. Germline CDR1 reads SGDLS; CDR2 reads YYNGEE. Trimming removed 3 bases from V and 9 bases from J; junction bases left unmatched: 4. The entire variable domain, with the rest obtained from reference TRBV9 and TRBJ2-1, is as follows: DSGVTQTPKHLITATGQRVTLRCSPRSGDLSVYWYQQSLDQGLQFLIQYYNGEERAKGNILERFSAQQFPDLHSELNLSSLELGDSALYFCASSGTGVPEQFFGPGTRLTVL.

This clonotype was detected only a few times. The V call is TRBV11-2, the J call TRBJ2-3; D is ambiguous. V was pared by 0 bases and J by 0 bases, with 7 bases between. Germline CDR1 is SGHAT and CDR2 is FQNNGV. The CDR3 totals 15 residues. The CDR3 nucleotides are TGTGCCAGCAGCTTAGAGGCCTATAGCACAGATACGCAGTATTTT. Translated: CASSLEAYSTDTQYF.

The chain recombines TRBV6-5 with TRBJ1-2; D not certain. The CDR3 consists of 18 residues. Germline CDR1 and CDR2: MNHEY and SVGAGI. The V end lost 0 bases, the J end lost 8 bases, and 25 bases lay between the germline ends. DNA of the CDR3: TGTGCCAGCAGTTACTCATCGGTCGGACTGTTGATCGAAAACGGCTACACCTTC. This encodes CASSYSSVGLLIENGYTF.

J is TRBJ2-7 and V is TRBV6-2 or TRBV6-3, with a possible D match to TRBD1 (5 bases). The CDR3 is 12 amino acids. The germline V gene encodes CDR1 MNHEY and CDR2 SVGEGT. V was trimmed by 7 bases and J by 4 bases, leaving 11 bases between them. In DNA form, the CDR3 reads TGTGCCAGCAATGACAGACCGTACGAGCAGTACTTC. Protein product: CASNDRPYEQYF.

This clonotype occurred a few times. This chain joins TRBV5-1 and TRBJ2-7; maybe TRBD1 (6 bases). Per germline, CDR1 SGHRS and CDR2 YFSETQ. This CDR3 has 15 residues. V shed 4 bases and J shed 3 bases, with 17 bases lying between them. In DNA form, the CDR3 reads TGCGCCAGCAGCAAATCCAGGGGACCTCTCTACGAGCAGTACTTC. It translates to CASSKSRGPLYEQYF.

The rearrangement uses TRBV6-1 and TRBJ2-5; TRBD1 aligns across 7 bases. This CDR3 contains 14 residues. From germline, CDR1 is MNHNS and CDR2 SASEGT. The J segment lost 4 bases and the V segment lost 5 bases, leaving 7 bases of the junction unmatched. CDR3 sequence reads: CASSPTGSRETQYF. Here the CDR3 DNA reads TGTGCCAGCAGTCCGACAGGGAGCCGAGAGACCCAGTACTTC.

The J gene is TRBJ1-1, the V gene TRBV14, with TRBD1 as a possible D gene (6 bases). Germline CDR1 SGHDN, CDR2 FVKESK. This CDR3 spans 14 amino acids. Trimming left V 4 bases short and J 3 bases short, with 12 bases between. The CDR3 DNA follows: TGTGCCAGCAGCCTAATACAGGGATACACTGAAGCTTTCTTT. Its protein is CASSLIQGYTEAFF.

This clonotype showed up just a few times. CDR3: CASRPSGADTGELFF. In nucleotides, the CDR3 is TGCGCCAGCAGACCGAGCGGGGCTGACACCGGGGAGCTGTTTTTT. The chain joins TRBV5-1 to TRBJ2-2, with 7 bases lining up with TRBD2. The V gene's germline CDR1 is SGHRS and CDR2 YFSETQ. The CDR3 is 15 residues long. J gave up 3 bases and V 5 bases, and 7 bases lay outside the gene matches.

This clonotype showed up just a few times. J is TRBJ2-2 and V is TRBV2, with 10 bases that match TRBD1. The CDR3 extends over 18 amino acids. After removal of 5 bases from V and 6 bases from J, the junction contained 15 bases not matched to a gene. Per the germline V gene, CDR1 is SNHLY and CDR2 is FYNNEI. CDR3 DNA: TGTGCCAGCAGTCTAGGGACAGGGGTGGCCCTGGCGGCCGGGGAGCTGTTTTTT. Encoded protein: CASSLGTGVALAAGELFF.

The chain links TRBV5-1 to TRBJ2-2; D is ambiguous. This CDR3 contains 13 residues. Per germline, CDR1 SGHRS and CDR2 YFSETQ. Trimming stripped 4 bases from V and 10 bases from J, with 14 bases between. The chain's CDR3 is CASSRHVSEELFF. CDR3 coding DNA: TGCGCCAGCAGCAGACACGTATCAGAGGAGCTGTTTTTT.